A single sample gave rise to the 3 T cell receptor beta chains below, sequenced in a study of vaccination effects on CD4 cells after COVID-19. Prior to sequencing, the ViraFEST assay stimulated PBMC with viral peptide pools, which expanded the antigen-specific CD4+ T cells. Between days 9 and 10 of culture, CD4+ T cells were separated out. Absence of prior SARS-CoV-2 infection characterized the vaccine recipients, who showed negative nucleocapsid antibodies. The data were produced by immunoSEQ multiplex PCR, yet TCRdb's version contains in-frame clones alone and is incomplete. The sample gives about 41,000 clones, 77% of which show up once; 2.9% is in the top ten. Their antigens remain unidentified. The sequenced sample was CD4+ T cells from PBMCs cultured with HCoV-NL63 spike peptides, obtained before COVID-19 vaccination. Receptor source: a human donor who received a COVID-19 vaccine.

J is TRBJ1-4 and V is TRBV29-1; D unresolved. Trimming left V 4 bases short and J 4 bases short, with 7 bases between. CDR1 is SQVTM and CDR2 is ANQGSEA in the germline V gene. This CDR3 is 12 amino acids long. CDR3 nucleotides: TGCAGCGTTGGTCCGGATAATGAAAAACTGTTTTTT. Its translation is CSVGPDNEKLFF.

The genes are TRBV25-1 and TRBJ1-1; D not resolved. Germline V lookup: CDR1 MGHDK, CDR2 SYGVNS. The CDR3 consists of 14 residues. The ends were cut back, 4 bases at V and 6 bases at J, with 15 bases in the middle. The CDR3 region is CASSARADSPEAFF. Written as DNA, the CDR3 is TGTGCCAGCAGTGCCCGGGCGGACTCCCCTGAAGCTTTCTTT.

This CDR3 is CASSYWGTQNYGYTF. The CDR3 bases are TGTGCCAGCAGTTACTGGGGAACGCAGAACTATGGCTACACCTTC. The V and J genes are TRBV6-2 or TRBV6-3 and TRBJ1-2; D gene ambiguous. The V and J ends lost 1 base and 2 bases respectively, with 11 bases between them. Germline assignment: CDR1 MNHEY and CDR2 SVGEGT. The CDR3 totals 15 residues.